The T cell receptor beta chain described here comes from a study of blood T cell repertoires in COVID-19. Across the study: T cells, B-cell-depleted T cells, or PBMCs provided the cDNA or gDNA that served as material.

Produced via immunoSEQ multiplex PCR; TCRdb's table is partial and in-frame only. The sample lists more than 200,000 clones, about 88% occurring once. This CDR3 is built from 17 residues. The germline gives CDR1 LNHDA, CDR2 SQIVND (reference sequence). V was shortened by 1 base and J by 2 bases, with 17 bases between the two germline ends. The sample consisted of peripheral blood. The chain combines TRBV19 with TRBJ1-2; D may be TRBD1 (5 bases). The TCR was taken from a woman aged 55 to 70 with COVID-19, enrolled during active disease. CDR3 region: CASSIGWRGPLNYGYTF. The CDR3 DNA is TGTGCCAGTAGTATAGGTTGGAGGGGTCCCCTCAACTATGGCTACACCTTC. Filled out from reference TRBV19 and TRBJ1-2, the complete variable domain reads DGGITQSPKYLFRKEGQNVTLSCEQNLNHDAMYWYRQDPGQGLRLIYYSQIVNDFQKGDIAEGYSVSREKKESFPLTVTSAQKNPTAFYLCASSIGWRGPLNYGYTFGSGTRLTVV.